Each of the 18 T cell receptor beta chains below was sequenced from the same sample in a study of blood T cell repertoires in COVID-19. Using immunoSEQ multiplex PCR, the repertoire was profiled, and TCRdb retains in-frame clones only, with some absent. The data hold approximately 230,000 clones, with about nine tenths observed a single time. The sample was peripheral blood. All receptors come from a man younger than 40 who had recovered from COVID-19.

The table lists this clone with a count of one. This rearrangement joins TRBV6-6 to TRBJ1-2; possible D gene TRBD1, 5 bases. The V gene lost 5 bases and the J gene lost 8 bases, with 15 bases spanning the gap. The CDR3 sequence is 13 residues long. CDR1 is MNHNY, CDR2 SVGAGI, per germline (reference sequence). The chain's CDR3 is CASSRGGGEGYTF. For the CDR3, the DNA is TGTGCCAGCAGTAGGGGCGGGGGAGAAGGCTACACCTTC.

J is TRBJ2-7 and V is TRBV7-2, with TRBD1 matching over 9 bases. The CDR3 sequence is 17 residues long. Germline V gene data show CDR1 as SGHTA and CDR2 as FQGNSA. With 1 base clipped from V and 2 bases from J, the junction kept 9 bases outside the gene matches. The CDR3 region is CASSLVGTGSGAYEQYF. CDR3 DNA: TGTGCCAGCAGCTTAGTAGGGACAGGGTCTGGGGCCTACGAGCAGTACTTC.

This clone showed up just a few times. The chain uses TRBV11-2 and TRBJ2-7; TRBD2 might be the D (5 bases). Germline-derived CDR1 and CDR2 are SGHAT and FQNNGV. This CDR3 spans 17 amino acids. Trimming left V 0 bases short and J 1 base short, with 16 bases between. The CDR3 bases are TGTGCCAGCAGCTTAGAGCCAATAGCGTACCTATCCTACGAGCAGTACTTC. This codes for CASSLEPIAYLSYEQYF. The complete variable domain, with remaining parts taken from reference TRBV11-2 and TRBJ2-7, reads EAGVAQSPRYKIIEKRQSVAFWCNPISGHATLYWYQQILGQGPKLLIQFQNNGVVDDSQLPKDRFSAERLKGVDSTLKIQPAKLEDSAVYLCASSLEPIAYLSYEQYFGPGTRLTVT.

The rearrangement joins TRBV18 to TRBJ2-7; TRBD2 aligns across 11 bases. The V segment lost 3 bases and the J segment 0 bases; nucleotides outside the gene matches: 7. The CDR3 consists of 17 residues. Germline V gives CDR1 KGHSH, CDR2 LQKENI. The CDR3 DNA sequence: TGTGCCAGCTCACCTATACTAGCGGGGGCGTCCTCCTACGAGCAGTACTTC. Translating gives CASSPILAGASSYEQYF.

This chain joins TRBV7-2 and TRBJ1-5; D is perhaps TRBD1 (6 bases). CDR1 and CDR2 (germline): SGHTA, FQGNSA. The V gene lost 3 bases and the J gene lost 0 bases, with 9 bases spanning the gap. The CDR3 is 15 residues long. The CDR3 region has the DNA TGTGCCAGCAGCTTCTCCAGGGGTAGCAATCAGCCCCAGCATTTT. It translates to CASSFSRGSNQPQHF.

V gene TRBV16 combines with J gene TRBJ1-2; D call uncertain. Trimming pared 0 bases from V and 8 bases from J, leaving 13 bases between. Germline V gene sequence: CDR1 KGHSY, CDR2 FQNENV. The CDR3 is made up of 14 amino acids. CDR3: CASSQSFREYGYTF. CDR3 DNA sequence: TGTGCCAGCAGCCAATCCTTCCGGGAGTACGGCTACACCTTC.

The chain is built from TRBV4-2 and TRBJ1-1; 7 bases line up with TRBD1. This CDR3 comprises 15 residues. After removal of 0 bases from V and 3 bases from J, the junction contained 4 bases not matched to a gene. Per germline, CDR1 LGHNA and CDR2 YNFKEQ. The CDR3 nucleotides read TGTGCCAGCAGCCAAGATGGGCAGGGGGACACTGAAGCTTTCTTT. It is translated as CASSQDGQGDTEAFF.

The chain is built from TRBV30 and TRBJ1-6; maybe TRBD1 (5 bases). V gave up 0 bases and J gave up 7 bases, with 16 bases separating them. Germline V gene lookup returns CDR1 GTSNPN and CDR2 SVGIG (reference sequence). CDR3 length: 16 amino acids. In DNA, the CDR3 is TGTGCCTGGAGTGTAACCCGGAGGGGTATGAATTCACCCCTCCACTTT. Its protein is CAWSVTRRGMNSPLHF.

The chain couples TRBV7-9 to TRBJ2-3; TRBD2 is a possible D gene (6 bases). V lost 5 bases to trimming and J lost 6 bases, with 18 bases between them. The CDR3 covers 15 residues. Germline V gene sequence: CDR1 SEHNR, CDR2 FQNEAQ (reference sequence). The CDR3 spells CASSLPGTLSDTQYF. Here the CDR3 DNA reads TGTGCCAGCAGCCTGCCCGGGACTCTCAGCGATACGCAGTATTTT.

The CDR3, as DNA: TGTGCCAGCAGTTTAGTGCAGTTAAATCAGCCCCAGCATTTT. Amino acid sequence: CASSLVQLNQPQHF. V usage is TRBV28 and J usage is TRBJ1-5; no clear D. Germline loops: CDR1 MDHEN, CDR2 SYDVKM. The V gene lost 2 bases and the J gene lost 4 bases, with 9 bases spanning the gap. This CDR3 is built from 14 residues. Variable domain in full (rest from reference TRBV28 and TRBJ1-5): DVKVTQSSRYLVKRTGEKVFLECVQDMDHENMFWYRQDPGLGLRLIYFSYDVKMKEKGDIPEGYSVSREKKERFSLILESASTNQTSMYLCASSLVQLNQPQHFGDGTRLSIL.

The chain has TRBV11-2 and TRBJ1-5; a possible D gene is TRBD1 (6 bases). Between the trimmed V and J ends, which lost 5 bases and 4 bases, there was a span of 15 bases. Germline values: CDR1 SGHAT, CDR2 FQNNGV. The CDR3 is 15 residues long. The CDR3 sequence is CASSLQGIGNQPQHF. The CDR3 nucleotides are TGTGCCAGCAGCCTACAGGGAATTGGGAATCAGCCCCAGCATTTT. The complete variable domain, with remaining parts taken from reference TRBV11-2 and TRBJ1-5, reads EAGVAQSPRYKIIEKRQSVAFWCNPISGHATLYWYQQILGQGPKLLIQFQNNGVVDDSQLPKDRFSAERLKGVDSTLKIQPAKLEDSAVYLCASSLQGIGNQPQHFGDGTRLSIL.

Here the CDR3 DNA reads TGTGCCAGCAGCCAAGGGGGGGACACCTACAATGAGCAGTTCTTC. Translation: CASSQGGDTYNEQFF. J is TRBJ2-1 and V is TRBV27, with D possibly matching TRBD2 (7 bases). CDR1 and CDR2 (germline): MNHEY, SMNVEV (reference sequence). The CDR3 sequence is 15 residues long. V was clipped by 6 bases and J by 2 bases, with 14 bases between them.

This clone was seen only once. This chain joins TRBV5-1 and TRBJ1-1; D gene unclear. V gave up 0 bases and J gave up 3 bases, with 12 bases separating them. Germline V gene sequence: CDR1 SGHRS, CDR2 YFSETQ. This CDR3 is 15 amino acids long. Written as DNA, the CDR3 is TGCGCCAGCAGCTTGGTGACAATTTGGGACACTGAAGCTTTCTTT. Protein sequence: CASSLVTIWDTEAFF.

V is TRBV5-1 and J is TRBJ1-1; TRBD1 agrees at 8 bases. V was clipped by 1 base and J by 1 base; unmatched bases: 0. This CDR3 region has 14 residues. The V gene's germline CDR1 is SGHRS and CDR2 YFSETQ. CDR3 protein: CASSLQGANTEAFF. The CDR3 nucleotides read TGCGCCAGCAGCTTGCAGGGGGCGAACACTGAAGCTTTCTTT. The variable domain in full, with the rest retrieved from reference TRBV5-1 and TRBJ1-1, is KAGVTQTPRYLIKTRGQQVTLSCSPISGHRSVSWYQQTPGQGLQFLFEYFSETQRNKGNFPGRFSGRQFSNSRSEMNVSTLELGDSALYLCASSLQGANTEAFFGQGTRLTVV.

CDR3 loop: CASSYGGSSNSPLHF. CDR3 nucleotides: TGTGCCAGCAGTTACGGAGGCTCAAGTAATTCACCCCTCCACTTT. This rearrangement joins TRBV6-5 to TRBJ1-6; D not resolved. V gave up 2 bases and J gave up 6 bases, with 11 bases separating them. The germline V gene encodes CDR1 MNHEY and CDR2 SVGAGI. The CDR3 spans 15 residues.

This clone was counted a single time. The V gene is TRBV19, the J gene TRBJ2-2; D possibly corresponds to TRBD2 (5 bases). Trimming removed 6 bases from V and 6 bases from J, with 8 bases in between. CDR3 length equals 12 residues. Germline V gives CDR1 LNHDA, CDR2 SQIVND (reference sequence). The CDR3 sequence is CASRPSSGELFF. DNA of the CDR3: TGTGCCAGTAGGCCTAGCTCCGGGGAGCTGTTTTTT.

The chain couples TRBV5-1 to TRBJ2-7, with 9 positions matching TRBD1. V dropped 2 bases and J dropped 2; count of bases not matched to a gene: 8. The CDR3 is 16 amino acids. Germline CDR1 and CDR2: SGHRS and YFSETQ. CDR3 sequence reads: CASSLTTGGVTYEQYF. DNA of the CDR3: TGCGCCAGCAGCTTAACGACAGGGGGGGTTACCTACGAGCAGTACTTC.

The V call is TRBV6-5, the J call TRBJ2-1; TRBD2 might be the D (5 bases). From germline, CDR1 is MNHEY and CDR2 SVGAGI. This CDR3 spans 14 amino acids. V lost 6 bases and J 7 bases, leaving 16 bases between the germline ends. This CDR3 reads CASRTGLRGNEQFF. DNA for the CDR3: TGTGCCAGCAGAACGGGGTTACGAGGAAATGAGCAGTTCTTC.